Listed below are T cell receptor beta chains from one sample, sequenced in a study of blood T cell repertoires in COVID-19. The method was immunoSEQ multiplex PCR; TCRdb's version includes in-frame clones alone and lacks a portion of them. The sample includes roughly 390,000 clones, 87% of them seen just once. The sample comprised peripheral blood. These TCRs come from a woman in her twenties or thirties with COVID-19, enrolled during active disease. Each CDR3 is given with its conserved first and last residue. D genes are given only for firm matches. The listing skips clone size in some rows; elsewhere it reads once, few, many or a size class.

cdr3_aa: CASSLDLTSGPGYEQYF
cdr3_nt: TGTGCCAGCAGCTTAGATCTCACTAGCGGGCCTGGCTACGAGCAGTACTTC
j_call: TRBJ2-7
d_call: TRBD2
v_call: TRBV7-8
clone_size: .

cdr3_aa: CASSLTRTSGHRFYEQYF
cdr3_nt: TGTGCCAGCAGCCTAACTCGGACTAGCGGGCACAGATTCTACGAGCAGTACTTC
j_call: TRBJ2-7
d_call: TRBD2
v_call: TRBV7-2
clone_size: .

cdr3_aa: CASSDRLAGDNEQFF
cdr3_nt: TGCGCCAGCAGCGACAGACTAGCGGGGGACAATGAGCAGTTCTTC
j_call: TRBJ2-1
d_call: TRBD2
v_call: TRBV5-1
clone_size: .

cdr3_aa: CASSQDRAAGGNTIYF
cdr3_nt: TGTGCCAGCAGCCAAGATAGGGCAGCGGGTGGAAACACCATATATTTT
j_call: TRBJ1-3
d_call: .
v_call: TRBV4-2
clone_size: .

cdr3_aa: CASSKRPSSGTSGRDTGELFF
cdr3_nt: TGTGCCAGCAGCAAAAGGCCTTCTTCCGGGACTAGCGGGAGAGACACCGGGGAGCTGTTTTTT
j_call: TRBJ2-2
d_call: .
v_call: TRBV21-1
clone_size: few

cdr3_aa: CASTGSGITDTQYF
cdr3_nt: TGTGCCAGCACTGGTAGCGGGATCACAGATACGCAGTATTTT
j_call: TRBJ2-3
d_call: TRBD2
v_call: TRBV27
clone_size: .

cdr3_aa: CASIRGAGGRETQYF
cdr3_nt: TGTGCCAGCATCCGCGGGGCGGGAGGTCGGGAGACCCAGTACTTC
j_call: TRBJ2-5
d_call: TRBD2
v_call: TRBV3-1/TRBV3-2
clone_size: .

cdr3_aa: CASSSLAGVVPGELFF
cdr3_nt: TGTGCCAGCAGTTCACTAGCGGGAGTGGTCCCCGGGGAGCTGTTTTTT
j_call: TRBJ2-2
d_call: TRBD2
v_call: TRBV7-2
clone_size: .

cdr3_aa: CASSLGTQEYEQYF
cdr3_nt: TGTGCCAGCAGCCTAGGGACACAGGAGTACGAGCAGTACTTC
j_call: TRBJ2-7
d_call: .
v_call: TRBV5-4
clone_size: .

cdr3_aa: CASSSGLAPYEQYF
cdr3_nt: TGTGCCAGCAGCTCGGGACTAGCCCCCTACGAGCAGTACTTC
j_call: TRBJ2-7
d_call: TRBD2
v_call: TRBV7-9
clone_size: .

cdr3_aa: CSALEGANVLTF
cdr3_nt: TGCAGCGCCCTAGAGGGGGCCAACGTCCTGACTTTC
j_call: TRBJ2-6
d_call: .
v_call: TRBV29-1
clone_size: .

cdr3_aa: CASGTGSYEQYF
cdr3_nt: TGTGCCAGCGGGACAGGGTCCTACGAGCAGTACTTC
j_call: TRBJ2-7
d_call: TRBD1
v_call: TRBV2
clone_size: .

cdr3_aa: CASKSQGSGANVLTF
cdr3_nt: TGTGCCAGCAAGAGTCAGGGGTCTGGGGCCAACGTCCTGACTTTC
j_call: TRBJ2-6
d_call: .
v_call: TRBV25-1
clone_size: .

cdr3_aa: CASRQPYGGEWAWGYTF
cdr3_nt: TGTGCCAGCAGACAACCCTACGGGGGGGAATGGGCGTGGGGCTACACCTTC
j_call: TRBJ1-2
d_call: .
v_call: TRBV3-1/TRBV3-2
clone_size: once

cdr3_aa: CASSSGGGRRRNNEQFF
cdr3_nt: TGTGCCAGCAGCTCTGGGGGCGGCCGGCGGAGGAACAATGAGCAGTTCTTC
j_call: TRBJ2-1
d_call: .
v_call: TRBV7-8
clone_size: .

cdr3_aa: CASTGAGGPTKNIQYF
cdr3_nt: TGCGCCAGCACCGGGGCGGGAGGGCCGACCAAAAACATTCAGTACTTC
j_call: TRBJ2-4
d_call: TRBD2
v_call: TRBV10-2
clone_size: .

cdr3_aa: CATRGRGPYNEQFF
cdr3_nt: TGTGCCACCCGTGGCAGGGGGCCTTACAATGAGCAGTTCTTC
j_call: TRBJ2-1
d_call: TRBD1
v_call: TRBV27
clone_size: .

cdr3_aa: CASSFAGSNSPLHF
cdr3_nt: TGTGCCAGCAGTTTTGCAGGCTCTAATTCACCCCTCCACTTT
j_call: TRBJ1-6
d_call: .
v_call: TRBV27
clone_size: .

cdr3_aa: CASSGMDYLNSPLHF
cdr3_nt: TGTGCCAGCTCGGGCATGGACTACCTTAATTCACCCCTCCACTTT
j_call: TRBJ1-6
d_call: .
v_call: TRBV18
clone_size: .

cdr3_aa: CATSETGDTQYF
cdr3_nt: TGTGCCACCAGTGAAACAGGAGATACGCAGTATTTT
j_call: TRBJ2-3
d_call: .
v_call: TRBV24-1
clone_size: .

cdr3_aa: CASSPGAAYEQYF
cdr3_nt: TGTGCCAGCAGTCCTGGGGCTGCCTACGAGCAGTACTTC
j_call: TRBJ2-7
d_call: .
v_call: TRBV12-3/TRBV12-4
clone_size: .

cdr3_aa: CASSLLGTGDTEAFF
cdr3_nt: TGTGCCAGCAGTTTACTCGGGACAGGGGACACTGAAGCTTTCTTT
j_call: TRBJ1-1
d_call: TRBD1
v_call: TRBV28
clone_size: .

cdr3_aa: CASSRLAGGGTDTQYF
cdr3_nt: TGTGCCAGCAGTCGACTAGCGGGAGGGGGCACAGATACGCAGTATTTT
j_call: TRBJ2-3
d_call: TRBD2
v_call: TRBV6-6
clone_size: .

cdr3_aa: CASSPWTGASETQYF
cdr3_nt: TGTGCCAGCAGCCCGTGGACAGGGGCCTCCGAGACCCAGTACTTC
j_call: TRBJ2-5
d_call: TRBD1
v_call: TRBV5-4
clone_size: .

cdr3_aa: CASSLGLAGSTGELFF
cdr3_nt: TGTGCCAGCAGCCTCGGACTAGCGGGGTCCACCGGGGAGCTGTTTTTT
j_call: TRBJ2-2
d_call: TRBD2
v_call: TRBV7-9
clone_size: .

cdr3_aa: CASSIRQSSYNSPLHF
cdr3_nt: TGTGCCAGTAGTATTCGACAGAGCTCCTATAATTCACCCCTCCACTTT
j_call: TRBJ1-6
d_call: .
v_call: TRBV19
clone_size: once

cdr3_aa: CASSLGGHPIAANTGELFF
cdr3_nt: TGTGCCAGCAGCTTAGGGGGACATCCTATCGCCGCGAACACCGGGGAGCTGTTTTTT
j_call: TRBJ2-2
d_call: .
v_call: TRBV7-9
clone_size: .

cdr3_aa: CASSIRDEQYF
cdr3_nt: TGTGCCAGTAGTATAAGAGACGAGCAGTACTTC
j_call: TRBJ2-7
d_call: .
v_call: TRBV19
clone_size: .

cdr3_aa: CASSWPAETQYF
cdr3_nt: TGTGCCAGCAGTTGGCCCGCAGAGACCCAGTACTTC
j_call: TRBJ2-5
d_call: .
v_call: TRBV28
clone_size: .

cdr3_aa: CSVPRGRGAYNEQFF
cdr3_nt: TGCAGCGTACCGCGGGGGAGGGGTGCCTACAATGAGCAGTTCTTC
j_call: TRBJ2-1
d_call: TRBD2
v_call: TRBV29-1
clone_size: .